This TCR beta chain derives from a study of CD8+CD57+ T cells in acquired aplastic anemia. As for the study in general: CD4+ and CD8+ cells, once sorted, gave DNA averaging roughly 3 ug. Healthy donors had, on average, about 10.8 million reads for their CD4+ cells.

Genomic DNA provided the template from which TCR beta VDJ and CDR3 profiles were obtained. TCRdb ran MiXCR on the reads and lists one entry per CDR3 protein. Here the sample spans 200,000 to 250,000 distinct CDR3 sequences, approximately 60% being singletons. This clonotype was detected many times. Looked up from germline, CDR1 is SGHRS and CDR2 is YFSETQ. V lost 0 bases and J lost 1, with 14 bases in between. The CDR3 contains 16 residues. This chain uses TRBV5-1 with TRBJ2-7; D gene unclear. The TCR sequence derives from a human donor in good health. Specimen: sorted CD4+, CD8+, or CD8+CD57+ T cells (not recorded which) from PBMCs. CDR3 in DNA: TGCGCCAGCAGCTTGGCGCCGGGCGCGGTGTCCTACGAGCAGTACTTC. Translated: CASSLAPGAVSYEQYF.